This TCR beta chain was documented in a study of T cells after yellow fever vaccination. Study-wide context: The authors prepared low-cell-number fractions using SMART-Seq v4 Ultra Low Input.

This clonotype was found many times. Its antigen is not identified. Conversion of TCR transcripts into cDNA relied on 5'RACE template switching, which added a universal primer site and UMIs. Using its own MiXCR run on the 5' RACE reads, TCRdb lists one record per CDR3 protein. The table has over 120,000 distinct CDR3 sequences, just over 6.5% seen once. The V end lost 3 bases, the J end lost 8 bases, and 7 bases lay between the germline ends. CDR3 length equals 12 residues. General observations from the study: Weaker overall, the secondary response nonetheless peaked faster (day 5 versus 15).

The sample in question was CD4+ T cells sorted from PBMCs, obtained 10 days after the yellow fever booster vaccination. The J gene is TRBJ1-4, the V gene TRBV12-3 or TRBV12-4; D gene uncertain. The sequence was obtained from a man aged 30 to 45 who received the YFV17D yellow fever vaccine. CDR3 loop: CASSFGEEKLFF. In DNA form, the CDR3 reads TGTGCCAGCAGTTTTGGGGAGGAAAAACTGTTTTTT.